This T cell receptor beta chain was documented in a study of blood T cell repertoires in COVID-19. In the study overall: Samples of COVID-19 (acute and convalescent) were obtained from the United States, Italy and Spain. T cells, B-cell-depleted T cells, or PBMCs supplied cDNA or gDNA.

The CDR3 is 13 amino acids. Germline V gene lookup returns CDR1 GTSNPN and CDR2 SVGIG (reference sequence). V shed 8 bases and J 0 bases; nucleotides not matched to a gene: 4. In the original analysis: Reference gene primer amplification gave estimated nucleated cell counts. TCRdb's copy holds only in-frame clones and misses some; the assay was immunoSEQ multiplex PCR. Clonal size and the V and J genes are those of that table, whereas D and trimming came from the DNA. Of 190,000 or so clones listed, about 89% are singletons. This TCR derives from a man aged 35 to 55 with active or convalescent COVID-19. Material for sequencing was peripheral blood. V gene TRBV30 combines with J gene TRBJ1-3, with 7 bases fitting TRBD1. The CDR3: CAGQAGSGNTIYF. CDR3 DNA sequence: TGTGCCGGACAGGCAGGCTCTGGAAACACCATATATTTT.